Presented here are 7 T cell receptor beta chains from one specimen sequenced in a study of STAT5B mutations in CD4+ large granular lymphocyte leukemia. Only in-frame clones appear in the TCRdb table, and some are missing; sequencing was by immunoSEQ multiplex PCR. This sample yields thousands of clones, of which roughly 70% are seen a single time; approximately 65% belongs to the top ten. Sequenced input: PBMCs. The receptors originated from a woman aged 55-69 years with CD4+ T-cell large granular lymphocyte leukemia.

This rearrangement joins TRBV28 to TRBJ2-3, with D perhaps matching TRBD2 (6 bases). V was shortened by 10 bases and J by 1 base, with 12 bases between the two germline ends. CDR3 length: 13 residues. Looked up from germline, CDR1 is MDHEN and CDR2 is SYDVKM. The CDR3 is CATRWGGTDTQYF. The CDR3 coding sequence is TGTGCCACACGGTGGGGGGGCACAGATACGCAGTATTTT.

The chain combines TRBV19 with TRBJ1-1, with D perhaps matching TRBD1 (6 bases). The V end was cut by 6 bases, the J end by 4 bases, with 9 bases between. Germline CDR1 LNHDA, CDR2 SQIVND (reference sequence). The CDR3 spans 12 residues. CDR3 amino acids: CASRGAGTEAFF. In DNA form, the CDR3 reads TGTGCCAGTAGGGGGGCAGGCACTGAAGCTTTCTTT. Drawing the rest from reference TRBV19 and TRBJ1-1, the complete variable domain is DGGITQSPKYLFRKEGQNVTLSCEQNLNHDAMYWYRQDPGQGLRLIYYSQIVNDFQKGDIAEGYSVSREKKESFPLTVTSAQKNPTAFYLCASRGAGTEAFFGQGTRLTVV.

This chain connects TRBV9 to TRBJ1-6; TRBD1 might be the D (5 bases). The V gene's germline CDR1 is SGDLS and CDR2 YYNGEE. Trimming took 4 bases from V and 7 from J, leaving 15 bases between them. This CDR3 spans 15 amino acids. The CDR3 bases are TGTGCCAGCAGCTCGTACGGGGGGTGGAATTCACCCCTCCACTTT. It is translated as CASSSYGGWNSPLHF. The variable domain in full, completed from reference TRBV9 and TRBJ1-6, reads DSGVTQTPKHLITATGQRVTLRCSPRSGDLSVYWYQQSLDQGLQFLIQYYNGEERAKGNILERFSAQQFPDLHSELNLSSLELGDSALYFCASSSYGGWNSPLHFGNGTRLTVT.

The V and J genes are TRBV6-6 and TRBJ1-5, with TRBD1 matching over 8 bases. Trimming took 5 bases from V and 8 from J; bases not matched to a gene: 14. The CDR3 extends over 16 amino acids. Germline V gives CDR1 MNHNY, CDR2 SVGAGI (reference sequence). CDR3 sequence: CASSSTNRGGRKPQHF. CDR3 nucleotide sequence: TGTGCCAGCAGTAGTACTAACAGGGGGGGTAGGAAGCCCCAGCATTTT.

This clone was found once. V is TRBV9 and J is TRBJ1-2, with D possibly matching TRBD1 (6 bases). Germline V gives CDR1 SGDLS, CDR2 YYNGEE. Trimming cost V 2 bases and J 4 bases, with 12 bases left between them. CDR3 length: 14 amino acids. CDR3: CASSVSQGSYGYTF. As DNA, the CDR3 is TGTGCCAGCAGCGTCTCACAGGGCTCCTATGGCTACACCTTC.

The J gene is TRBJ2-3, the V gene TRBV5-1; no clear D. The germline CDR1 and CDR2 sequences are SGHRS and YFSETQ. Trimming left V 4 bases short and J 1 base short, with 13 bases between. This CDR3 has 15 amino acids. The CDR3 loop reads CASSVSTAGTDTQYF. The CDR3 DNA reads as TGCGCCAGCAGCGTATCTACGGCGGGCACAGATACGCAGTATTTT.

The rearrangement links TRBV19 to TRBJ1-3; the D gene is possibly TRBD1 (6 bases). Trimming pared 0 bases from V and 1 base from J, leaving 7 bases between. The germline gives CDR1 LNHDA, CDR2 SQIVND (reference sequence). CDR3 length: 15 amino acids. The CDR3 DNA sequence: TGTGCCAGTAGTATAGACACAGGGTCTGGAAACACCATATATTTT. This translates into CASSIDTGSGNTIYF.